This entry features one T cell receptor (beta chain) sequence. Its antigen is unknown. The V gene end was trimmed by 5 bases and the J gene end by 6 bases; junction bases not matched to a gene: 6. Per the germline V gene, CDR1 is MRHNA and CDR2 is SNTAGT. The length of the CDR3 is 14 residues. The record originates from a study of cytomegalovirus exposure and HLA in healthy donors. PCR amplification relied on 60 Vbeta primers (plus 13 Jbeta primers). Libraries were prepared by immunoSEQ multiplex PCR; TCRdb keeps only in-frame clonotypes and omits some of them. The table records 110,000 or so clones, around 70% of them present only once. Study conclusions and caveats: The authors enumerated 150 to 200 TCR beta chains as linked to cytomegalovirus.

The sequence was collected from a woman between 40 and 50 years old in good health and CMV-seropositive. The V call is TRBV6-4, the J call TRBJ2-1, with 8 nucleotides matching TRBD2. The sequencing input was PBMCs. CDR3 nucleotide sequence: TGTGCCAGCAGTTTAACGGGAGGGGGCAATGAGCAGTTCTTC. As protein: CASSLTGGGNEQFF.